One and the same sample provided the 31 T cell receptor beta chains below, sequenced in a study of PD-1 and CTLA-4 blockade in melanoma. Only in-frame clones appear in the TCRdb table, and some are missing; sequencing was by immunoSEQ multiplex PCR. Of about 32,000 clones in the sample, about 85% are singletons; the top ten hold roughly 6.1%. This material consisted of CD8+ T cells from peripheral blood, taken from a patient given anti-PD-1 treatment. These receptors were taken from a human donor with melanoma.

This chain's CDR3 is CAWVLINEQFF. The CDR3 DNA reads as TGTGCCTGGGTCTTGATTAATGAGCAGTTCTTC. This sequence joins TRBV30 and TRBJ2-1; D not certain. The CDR3 contains 11 residues. Germline loops: CDR1 GTSNPN, CDR2 SVGIG (reference sequence). V gave up 5 bases and J gave up 7 bases, with 9 bases separating them.

V gene TRBV9 combines with J gene TRBJ1-2, with 8 nucleotides matching TRBD1. V shed 4 bases and J 6 bases; nucleotides not matched to a gene: 17. This CDR3 has 17 residues. Germline V lookup: CDR1 SGDLS, CDR2 YYNGEE. This chain's CDR3 is CASSPRQGPLPWDGYTF. CDR3 DNA: TGTGCCAGCAGCCCCCGACAGGGGCCCCTCCCGTGGGATGGCTACACCTTC.

Only one count was recorded for this clone. The rearrangement uses TRBV6-5 and TRBJ1-6, with D possibly being TRBD1 (5 bases). The CDR3 loop spans 13 amino acids. Trimming cost V 6 bases and J 9 bases, with 12 bases left between them. From germline, CDR1 is MNHEY and CDR2 SVGAGI. In DNA, the CDR3 is TGTGCCAGCAGCCAGCAGGGATCTTCACCCCTCCACTTT. Its protein is CASSQQGSSPLHF.

The chain is built from TRBV6-2 or TRBV6-3 and TRBJ2-1; the D gene is possibly TRBD1 (6 bases). CDR1 and CDR2 from the germline V gene are MNHEY and SVGEGT. This CDR3 has 15 amino acids. The V end was cut by 5 bases, the J end by 0 bases, with 11 bases between. CDR3 nucleotides: TGTGCCAGCAGTAACCGGGACATCTCCTACAATGAGCAGTTCTTC. Translating gives CASSNRDISYNEQFF.

The gene calls are TRBV7-9 and TRBJ2-3, with 10 nucleotides matching TRBD1. The CDR3 is 16 residues long. V gave up 6 bases and J gave up 5 bases; unmatched junction bases: 11. Looked up from germline, CDR1 is SEHNR and CDR2 is FQNEAQ (reference sequence). CDR3 loop: CASRLTGTGEIDTQYF. The CDR3 DNA follows: TGTGCCAGCAGATTAACCGGGACAGGGGAAATAGATACGCAGTATTTT.

This sequence joins TRBV7-2 and TRBJ1-5, with D perhaps matching TRBD1 (5 bases). Germline V gene data show CDR1 as SGHTA and CDR2 as FQGNSA. This CDR3 region has 16 residues. The V end lost 5 bases, the J end lost 2 bases, and 16 bases lay between the germline ends. Here the CDR3 reads CASSHGTVRGNQPQHF. CDR3 bases: TGTGCCAGCAGCCATGGGACGGTCCGGGGCAATCAGCCCCAGCATTTT.

The chain employs TRBV28 and TRBJ2-7; the D call may be TRBD1 or TRBD2 (5 bases each). Germline CDR1 reads MDHEN; CDR2 reads SYDVKM. The germline V and J ends were trimmed by 7 bases and 2 bases, with 18 bases remaining between them. This CDR3 has 15 amino acids. CDR3 sequence (DNA): TGTGCCAGCACCTTTGGGACGGACGGCACCTACGAGCAGTACTTC. Translating gives CASTFGTDGTYEQYF. Filled out from reference TRBV28 and TRBJ2-7, the complete variable domain reads DVKVTQSSRYLVKRTGEKVFLECVQDMDHENMFWYRQDPGLGLRLIYFSYDVKMKEKGDIPEGYSVSREKKERFSLILESASTNQTSMYLCASTFGTDGTYEQYFGPGTRLTVT.

The J gene is TRBJ1-5, the V gene TRBV30; D unclear. V was shortened by 0 bases and J by 1 base, with 10 bases between the two germline ends. The CDR3 has 15 residues. CDR1 GTSNPN and CDR2 SVGIG come from the germline V gene (reference sequence). The chain's CDR3 is CAWSVRGGSNQPQHF. CDR3 coding DNA: TGTGCCTGGAGTGTCCGGGGAGGAAGCAATCAGCCCCAGCATTTT.

This chain uses TRBV9 with TRBJ1-1, with D hard to call. Germline V gives CDR1 SGDLS, CDR2 YYNGEE. With 3 bases removed from V and 1 base from J, the gap between germline ends came to 10 bases. The CDR3 covers 14 residues. CDR3 protein: CASSGENKNTEAFF. CDR3 sequence (DNA): TGTGCCAGCAGCGGGGAGAACAAGAACACTGAAGCTTTCTTT.

A few counts support this clone. The V and J genes are TRBV2 and TRBJ1-4; 7 nucleotides match TRBD1. Germline V gene sequence: CDR1 SNHLY, CDR2 FYNNEI. V dropped 6 bases and J dropped 5; count of bases not matched to a gene: 9. The CDR3 loop spans 15 amino acids. CDR3 nucleotide sequence: TGTGCCAGCAGATTACCCGGGACAGTGAATGAAAAACTGTTTTTT. It yields the protein CASRLPGTVNEKLFF. Based on the CDR3 plus reference TRBV2 and TRBJ1-4, the full variable domain is EPEVTQTPSHQVTQMGQEVILRCVPISNHLYFYWYRQILGQKVEFLVSFYNNEISEKSEIFDDQFSVERPDGSNFTLKIRSTKLEDSAMYFCASRLPGTVNEKLFFGSGTQLSVL.

The rearrangement uses TRBV4-3 and TRBJ1-1, with unresolved D. V was clipped by 0 bases and J by 2 bases, with 10 bases between them. The CDR3 has 15 residues. Per the germline V gene, CDR1 is LGHNA and CDR2 is YSLEER. Here the CDR3 DNA reads TGCGCCAGCAGCCAAGATTTCTACGGAAACACTGAAGCTTTCTTT. Its translation: CASSQDFYGNTEAFF.

The rearrangement uses TRBV27 and TRBJ2-1; TRBD1 is a possible D gene (5 bases). Per germline, CDR1 MNHEY and CDR2 SMNVEV (reference sequence). V lost 2 bases and J 3 bases, leaving 17 bases between the germline ends. There are 17 residues in the CDR3. CDR3 coding DNA: TGTGCCAGCAGTTTAAATCCCAGGGAAGGTCTCTACAATGAGCAGTTCTTC. Protein product: CASSLNPREGLYNEQFF.

The rearrangement joins TRBV4-2 to TRBJ2-7; D perhaps matches TRBD1 (6 bases). The length of the CDR3 is 14 residues. Germline CDR1 LGHNA, CDR2 YNFKEQ. The V end lost 0 bases, the J end lost 2 bases, and 8 bases lay between the germline ends. The CDR3 loop is CASSQDTGPYEQYF. The CDR3, as DNA: TGTGCCAGCAGCCAAGATACAGGGCCCTACGAGCAGTACTTC.

The chain carries TRBV27 and TRBJ2-3; D is perhaps TRBD1 or TRBD2 (5 bases each). CDR1 is MNHEY and CDR2 is SMNVEV in the germline V gene (reference sequence). V was shortened by 4 bases and J by 6 bases, with 8 bases between the two germline ends. The CDR3 length is 12 residues. The CDR3 region has the DNA TGTGCCAGCAGTTCCAGGGACGATACGCAGTATTTT. This codes for CASSSRDDTQYF.

The rearrangement links TRBV4-2 to TRBJ1-5, with no clear D. The ends were cut back, 0 bases at V and 6 bases at J, with 12 bases in the middle. Germline CDR1 and CDR2: LGHNA and YNFKEQ. This CDR3 has 15 residues. The CDR3 is CASSQDWEVGQPQHF. The CDR3 DNA is TGTGCCAGCAGCCAAGATTGGGAGGTTGGTCAGCCCCAGCATTTT.

The CDR3 region has the DNA TGTGCCACCAGTGATTGGGGACAGGGGGCTGGCTACACCTTC. Translating it yields CATSDWGQGAGYTF. The chain carries TRBV24-1 and TRBJ1-2, with 12 bases matching TRBD1. From germline, CDR1 is KGHDR and CDR2 SFDVKD. The length of the CDR3 is 14 residues. The V gene end was trimmed by 2 bases and the J gene end by 7 bases; junction bases not matched to a gene: 1.

The chain uses TRBV6-2 or TRBV6-3 and TRBJ1-1; D gene uncertain. Deletions cut 0 bases from V and 3 bases from J, with 11 bases between. The CDR3 contains 15 residues. CDR1 and CDR2 (germline): MNHEY, SVGEGT. DNA of the CDR3: TGTGCCAGCAGTTACTCTGAGGTAGAGGACACTGAAGCTTTCTTT. Amino acids: CASSYSEVEDTEAFF.

This clone was detected once. This chain uses TRBV28 with TRBJ2-1; D possibly corresponds to TRBD1 (7 bases). The CDR3 spans 16 residues. The V gene's germline CDR1 is MDHEN and CDR2 SYDVKM. Between the trimmed V and J ends, which lost 7 bases and 0 bases, there was a span of 16 bases. The CDR3 DNA follows: TGTGCCAGCACGAAGGGGGCGGGGAGCTCCTACAATGAGCAGTTCTTC. Translating it yields CASTKGAGSSYNEQFF. The full variable domain, with the rest looked up from reference TRBV28 and TRBJ2-1, is DVKVTQSSRYLVKRTGEKVFLECVQDMDHENMFWYRQDPGLGLRLIYFSYDVKMKEKGDIPEGYSVSREKKERFSLILESASTNQTSMYLCASTKGAGSSYNEQFFGPGTRLTVL.

The chain uses TRBV7-2 and TRBJ1-1, with TRBD1 matching over 7 bases. Germline V gene data show CDR1 as SGHTA and CDR2 as FQGNSA. This CDR3 has 14 residues. V shed 5 bases, J shed 5 bases, and the junction held 8 bases outside the gene matches. The CDR3 DNA reads TGTGCCAGCAGCGTTAGGGGGCTTTTTACTGAAGCTTTCTTT. This encodes CASSVRGLFTEAFF.

The chain joins TRBV3-1 (or the pseudogene TRBV3-2) to TRBJ2-2, with no clear D. The CDR3 is 16 residues long. CDR1 is LGHDT, CDR2 YNNKEL, per germline (reference sequence). Trimming removed 4 bases at V and 4 bases at J, with 16 bases between. The CDR3 reads CASSPLVPSITGELFF. CDR3 nucleotides: TGTGCCAGCAGCCCCCTGGTCCCGAGTATCACCGGGGAGCTGTTTTTT.

This rearrangement joins TRBV7-9 to TRBJ1-2; D remains unclear. This CDR3 spans 13 amino acids. V was clipped by 3 bases and J by 6 bases, with 11 bases between them. Germline CDR1 and CDR2: SEHNR and FQNEAQ (reference sequence). CDR3 residues: CASSFEQFNGYTF. The CDR3 nucleotides read TGTGCCAGCAGCTTTGAACAATTTAATGGCTACACCTTC.

As DNA, the CDR3 is TGTGCCAGCAGCCCGGGAGACCCGGGCTACACCTTC. This codes for CASSPGDPGYTF. The V call is TRBV5-4, the J call TRBJ1-2; D gene unclear. The V gene lost 4 bases and the J gene lost 8 bases, with 12 bases spanning the gap. The CDR3 has 12 residues. Germline V gives CDR1 SGHNT, CDR2 YYREEE (reference sequence).

The rearrangement links TRBV6-5 to TRBJ2-5, with D unclear. Germline V CDR1 and CDR2: MNHEY, SVGAGI. There are 14 residues in the CDR3. V gave up 6 bases and J gave up 1 base, with 12 bases separating them. The CDR3 nucleotides read TGTGCCAGCAGCCCCGACGGCCCCCAAGAGACCCAGTACTTC. This encodes CASSPDGPQETQYF.

The chain couples TRBV6-2 or TRBV6-3 to TRBJ1-1; D call uncertain. V dropped 2 bases and J dropped 0 bases, with 4 bases sitting between them. Germline V gives CDR1 MNHEY, CDR2 SVGEGT. The CDR3 has 13 amino acids. The chain's CDR3 is CASSYVVNTEAFF. As DNA, the CDR3 is TGTGCCAGCAGTTACGTAGTGAACACTGAAGCTTTCTTT.

The rearrangement uses TRBV7-9 and TRBJ1-4; 7 nucleotides match TRBD1. The trim removed 5 bases at V and 8 bases at J, leaving 11 bases unmatched. The CDR3 spans 15 residues. Germline CDR1 reads SEHNR; CDR2 reads FQNEAQ (reference sequence). CDR3 residues: CASSPPGQRKEKLFF. DNA for the CDR3: TGTGCCAGCAGCCCTCCGGGACAGAGGAAGGAAAAACTGTTTTTT.

The rearrangement uses TRBV11-2 and TRBJ1-6; D may be TRBD1 (5 bases). This CDR3 is 12 amino acids long. With 5 bases removed from V and 7 bases from J, the gap between germline ends came to 6 bases. CDR1 is SGHAT, CDR2 FQNNGV, per germline. The DNA for the CDR3 is TGTGCCAGCAGCCCAGGGAATTCACCCCTCCACTTT. It yields the protein CASSPGNSPLHF.

The chain links TRBV2 to TRBJ2-5, with D maybe TRBD1 (6 bases). V dropped 6 bases and J dropped 4 bases, with 18 bases sitting between them. Germline CDR1 SNHLY, CDR2 FYNNEI. This CDR3 comprises 15 residues. For the CDR3, the DNA is TGTGCCAGCAGCGGCCGGACAGCGATAGGAGAGACCCAGTACTTC. It is translated as CASSGRTAIGETQYF.

The CDR3 DNA sequence: TGTGCCAGCAGCAAGGGACTAGCGGGGACCCCTGGCGAGCAGTACTTC. This codes for CASSKGLAGTPGEQYF. This chain connects TRBV6-2 or TRBV6-3 to TRBJ2-7, with 13 bases fitting TRBD2. The CDR3 has 16 residues. Germline trimming cut 6 bases from V and 6 bases from J; bases unmatched to any gene: 11. Germline V gene sequence: CDR1 MNHEY, CDR2 SVGEGT.

The chain carries TRBV2 and TRBJ2-7; 9 bases align to TRBD1. Germline CDR1 is SNHLY and CDR2 is FYNNEI. This CDR3 contains 16 residues. Trimming at V came to 3 bases and at J to 0 bases, leaving 6 bases not matched to a gene. The CDR3 sequence is CASSDHPGQGSYEQYF. As DNA, the CDR3 is TGTGCCAGCAGTGATCACCCGGGACAGGGCTCCTACGAGCAGTACTTC.

The V and J genes are TRBV6-4 and TRBJ2-2, with D hard to call. Germline assignment: CDR1 MRHNA and CDR2 SNTAGT. V was pared by 0 bases and J by 4 bases, with 6 bases between. This CDR3 has 14 amino acids. CDR3 DNA: TGTGCCAGCAGTGACTCGCACATCACCGGGGAGCTGTTTTTT. Protein: CASSDSHITGELFF.

The chain couples TRBV9 to TRBJ2-2, with D uncertain. This CDR3 is built from 12 residues. Trimming removed 4 bases at V and 6 bases at J, with 7 bases between. Germline V CDR1 and CDR2: SGDLS, YYNGEE. CDR3 amino acids: CASSYGSGELFF. The CDR3 bases are TGTGCCAGCAGCTACGGCTCCGGGGAGCTGTTTTTT.